This entry lists 24 T cell receptor beta chains sequenced from one sample in a study of cytomegalovirus exposure and HLA in healthy donors. Libraries were prepared by immunoSEQ multiplex PCR; TCRdb keeps only in-frame clonotypes and omits some of them. The sample yields some 250,000 clones, around 87% seen once. The sequenced sample was PBMCs. These receptors were obtained from a woman between 18 and 29 years old in good health and CMV-seronegative.

The rearrangement joins TRBV19 to TRBJ1-2; no firm D call. Germline V gene sequence: CDR1 LNHDA, CDR2 SQIVND (reference sequence). V was trimmed by 3 bases and J by 4 bases, leaving 9 bases between them. The CDR3 is 13 amino acids. The CDR3 loop reads CASSMETAYGYTF. CDR3 nucleotides: TGTGCCAGTAGTATGGAGACGGCCTATGGCTACACCTTC.

The chain links TRBV6-5 to TRBJ1-4; possible D gene TRBD1, 6 bases. Germline V lookup: CDR1 MNHEY, CDR2 SVGAGI. The CDR3 spans 15 residues. Trimming removed 6 bases from V and 4 bases from J, with 15 bases in between. The CDR3 DNA reads TGTGCCAGCAGACCAACAGGGTACAATAATGAAAAACTGTTTTTT. Its protein product is CASRPTGYNNEKLFF.

The chain carries TRBV11-3 and TRBJ2-2; 9 positions agree with TRBD1. Germline assignment: CDR1 SGHNT and CDR2 YENEEA. Trimming removed 5 bases from V and 3 bases from J; junction bases left unmatched: 1. This CDR3 has 14 amino acids. The CDR3 loop reads CASSRDRDTGELFF. CDR3 bases: TGTGCCAGCAGCCGGGACAGGGACACCGGGGAGCTGTTTTTT.

This clone came up once. A read error may account for a junction end that differs from germline. The V and J genes are TRBV7-7 and TRBJ2-1, with a possible D match to TRBD2 (7 bases). Looked up from germline, CDR1 is SSHAT and CDR2 is FNYEAQ (reference sequence). The CDR3 contains 18 residues. In DNA, the CDR3 is TGTGCTAGCAGCTTTTCCCCACTGGGGGAGGGGGCCTACAATGAGCAGTTCTTC. Amino acid sequence: CASSFSPLGEGAYNEQFF. The full variable domain, with the rest looked up from reference TRBV7-7 and TRBJ2-1, is GAGVSQSPRYKVTKRGQDVTLRCDPISSHATLYWYQQALGQGPEFLTYFNYEAQPDKSGLPSDRFSAERPEGSISTLTIQRTEQRDSAMYRCASSFSPLGEGAYNEQFFGPGTRLTVL.

This clone was recorded only once. The gene calls are TRBV7-6 and TRBJ2-2; 7 nucleotides line up with TRBD2. The V gene end was trimmed by 1 base and the J gene end by 7 bases; junction bases not matched to a gene: 3. The V gene's germline CDR1 is SGHVS and CDR2 FNYEAQ. This CDR3 is 14 amino acids long. The CDR3 reads CASSLEAGDGELFF. CDR3 nucleotides: TGTGCCAGCAGCTTAGAGGCGGGGGACGGGGAGCTGTTTTTT.

This clone showed up just a few times. The chain couples TRBV5-1 to TRBJ2-2; D not resolved. With 6 bases removed from V and 0 bases from J, the gap between germline ends came to 6 bases. Germline V CDR1 and CDR2: SGHRS, YFSETQ. The length of the CDR3 is 13 residues. This CDR3 reads CASTSSNTGELFF. The CDR3 DNA is TGCGCCAGCACGTCCTCGAACACCGGGGAGCTGTTTTTT.

The chain employs TRBV5-1 and TRBJ2-7; 8 bases agree with TRBD1. Germline CDR1 is SGHRS and CDR2 is YFSETQ. This CDR3 spans 15 amino acids. J lost 2 bases, V lost 4 bases, and 8 bases had no gene match. This chain's CDR3 is CASSQDPTGAYEQYF. The CDR3 DNA follows: TGCGCCAGCAGCCAGGACCCGACAGGGGCCTACGAGCAGTACTTC.

V gene TRBV5-1 combines with J gene TRBJ2-5; D unclear. Germline CDR1 and CDR2: SGHRS and YFSETQ. V was pared by 2 bases and J by 1 base, with 6 bases between. This CDR3 has 13 amino acids. The CDR3 region is CASSFSTQETQYF. The CDR3 DNA reads TGCGCCAGCAGCTTTAGTACCCAAGAGACCCAGTACTTC.

The J gene is TRBJ2-5, the V gene TRBV5-5; tentatively, D is TRBD2 (6 bases). Trimming removed 1 base from V and 5 bases from J, with 12 bases in between. CDR1 is SGHKS, CDR2 YYEKEE, per germline (reference sequence). The CDR3 consists of 14 residues. The CDR3 reads CASSLRPGGETQYF. The CDR3 coding sequence is TGTGCCAGCAGCTTGAGACCCGGAGGGGAGACCCAGTACTTC.

This chain connects TRBV6-5 to TRBJ2-7; 9 bases align to TRBD1. This CDR3 has 15 amino acids. Per the germline V gene, CDR1 is MNHEY and CDR2 is SVGAGI. V lost 2 bases to trimming and J lost 7 bases; unmatched junction nucleotides: 9. In DNA, the CDR3 is TGTGCCAGCAGTTACAGATTGGGACAGGGTGGAGAGCAGTACTTC. Protein: CASSYRLGQGGEQYF.

The genes are TRBV18 and TRBJ1-6; D not certain. V was pared by 3 bases and J by 8 bases, with 11 bases between. Germline V gives CDR1 KGHSH, CDR2 LQKENI. The CDR3 is 14 amino acids. CDR3 residues: CASSPEGGDSPLHF. In DNA, the CDR3 is TGTGCCAGCTCACCCGAGGGTGGGGATTCACCCCTCCACTTT.

V is TRBV4-3 and J is TRBJ2-3; TRBD2 aligns across 7 bases. From germline, CDR1 is LGHNA and CDR2 YSLEER. CDR3 length: 14 residues. With V trimmed by 4 bases and J by 2 bases, 3 bases remained unmatched. The CDR3 DNA is TGCGCCAGCAGCCCGGGACTACCCACAGATACGCAGTATTTT. Its protein is CASSPGLPTDTQYF.

V gene TRBV30 combines with J gene TRBJ2-3; 9 nucleotides agree with TRBD1. Germline-derived CDR1 and CDR2 are GTSNPN and SVGIG (reference sequence). The CDR3 runs 14 residues. With V trimmed by 5 bases and J by 1 base, 4 bases remained unmatched. The DNA of the CDR3 is TGTGCCTGGGACAGGGGGGTGGGCACAGATACGCAGTATTTT. Amino acids: CAWDRGVGTDTQYF.

The rearrangement joins TRBV27 to TRBJ2-1; D is unclear. V gave up 3 bases and J gave up 6 bases, with 12 bases separating them. The CDR3 totals 14 residues. CDR1 and CDR2 (germline): MNHEY, SMNVEV (reference sequence). The CDR3 protein is CASSLGMGTNEQFF. For the CDR3, the DNA is TGTGCCAGCAGTTTGGGCATGGGTACCAATGAGCAGTTCTTC.

The chain joins TRBV6-6 to TRBJ2-7, with 9 bases lining up with TRBD1. This CDR3 comprises 14 residues. Germline assignment: CDR1 MNHNY and CDR2 SVGAGI (reference sequence). V shed 6 bases, J shed 2 bases, and the junction held 5 bases outside the gene matches. CDR3 sequence: CASRPGQGTYEQYV. CDR3 DNA: TGTGCCAGCAGGCCCGGACAGGGGACCTACGAGCAGTACGTC.

In its sample, this clone was seen once. The chain joins TRBV13 to TRBJ2-7, with D tentatively TRBD1 (6 bases). Trimming took 7 bases from V and 0 from J, leaving 10 bases between them. This CDR3 is 13 amino acids long. Germline CDR1 is PRHDT and CDR2 is FYEKMQ (reference sequence). CDR3 nucleotide sequence: TGTGCCAGCACTGCAGGGGACTCCTACGAGCAGTACTTC. It codes for CASTAGDSYEQYF.

The chain joins TRBV19 to TRBJ1-2; perhaps TRBD1 as D (6 bases). The V end lost 4 bases, the J end lost 1 base, and 10 bases lay between the germline ends. The CDR3 loop spans 14 amino acids. From germline, CDR1 is LNHDA and CDR2 SQIVND (reference sequence). CDR3 sequence (DNA): TGTGCCAGTAGTACGACAGGATATAACTATGGCTACACCTTC. Amino acids: CASSTTGYNYGYTF.

The V call is TRBV5-8, the J call TRBJ1-5; TRBD1 is a possible D gene (5 bases). Trimming removed 4 bases at V and 5 bases at J, with 13 bases between. Germline V gives CDR1 SGHTS, CDR2 YDEGEE. This CDR3 is built from 14 residues. CDR3 loop: CASSPQGDDQPQHF. The CDR3 region has the DNA TGTGCCAGCAGCCCGCAGGGTGATGATCAGCCCCAGCATTTT. The full variable domain, in which reference TRBV5-8 and TRBJ1-5 provide the parts outside the CDR3, is EAGVTQSPTHLIKTRGQQATLRCSPISGHTSVYWYQQALGLGLQFLLWYDEGEERNRGNFPPRFSGRQFPNYSSELNVNALELEDSALYLCASSPQGDDQPQHFGDGTRLSIL.

V is TRBV19 and J is TRBJ1-2; D call uncertain. The V end was cut by 6 bases, the J end by 7 bases, with 15 bases between. Germline V gene sequence: CDR1 LNHDA, CDR2 SQIVND (reference sequence). The CDR3 totals 13 residues. The CDR3 DNA reads as TGTGCCAGTAGCTACGCAAATGCTCCTGGCTACACCTTC. Its translation is CASSYANAPGYTF.

CDR3 protein: CASRIWTGGDYTF. The CDR3, as DNA: TGTGCCAGCAGAATCTGGACAGGGGGTGACTACACCTTC. The gene calls are TRBV5-4 and TRBJ1-2, with TRBD1 matching 10 bases. V was pared by 5 bases and J by 10 bases, with 8 bases of the junction left unmatched. CDR1 SGHNT and CDR2 YYREEE come from the germline V gene (reference sequence). This CDR3 has 13 residues.

V is TRBV27 and J is TRBJ1-5; 8 bases are a match to TRBD1. V lost 2 bases, J lost 4 bases, and 16 bases stayed unmatched. Germline V gene sequence: CDR1 MNHEY, CDR2 SMNVEV (reference sequence). The CDR3 contains 19 residues. CDR3 region: CASSLSFRDIWTGNQPQHF. Here the CDR3 DNA reads TGTGCCAGCAGTTTAAGTTTCCGGGATATATGGACAGGGAATCAGCCCCAGCATTTT.

This chain joins TRBV27 and TRBJ2-7; 7 bases are shared with TRBD1. The ends lost 3 bases at V and 5 bases at J; junction bases unmatched: 7. This CDR3 spans 14 amino acids. Germline-derived CDR1 and CDR2 are MNHEY and SMNVEV (reference sequence). CDR3: CASSFLGGRDEQYF. CDR3 nucleotide sequence: TGTGCCAGCAGTTTTCTAGGGGGCCGCGACGAGCAGTACTTC.

The V call is TRBV4-3, the J call TRBJ2-5; weak D call: TRBD1 (7 bases). The germline V and J ends were trimmed by 0 bases and 1 base, with 15 bases remaining between them. The CDR3 has 17 amino acids. Germline CDR1 LGHNA, CDR2 YSLEER. The CDR3 DNA follows: TGCGCCAGCAGCCAAGATTTGCAGGGGGGCCCCCAAGAGACCCAGTACTTC. Translation: CASSQDLQGGPQETQYF.

The CDR3 loop is CASSNPPRVLYEQYV. The CDR3, as DNA: TGTGCCAGCAGCAATCCCCCGCGGGTACTCTACGAGCAGTACGTC. The rearrangement links TRBV21-1 to TRBJ2-7; the tabulated D call, TRBD2, remains unverified against the DNA. TRBV21-1 is given as a pseudogene. CDR3 length: 15 amino acids.